This section outlines one T cell receptor beta chain sequence together with its context. Antigen: not known. The data originate from a study of somatic mutations in cytotoxic T cells in rheumatoid arthritis. The CDR3 has 17 amino acids. V dropped 4 bases and J dropped 3 bases, with 21 bases sitting between them. The germline CDR1 and CDR2 sequences are LNHDA and SQIVND (reference sequence). Clones were sequenced by immunoSEQ multiplex PCR, and TCRdb holds only the in-frame ones, with some missing. This sample has about 16,000 clones; approximately 84% occur once, and the top ten carry 15% to 20%. General study points: A significant difference in CD8+ T-cell clonality was not found between rheumatoid arthritis patients and age-matched healthy controls. CD8+ clonality rose with age in rheumatoid arthritis patients, not healthy controls.

Sequencing was carried out using CD8+ T cells sorted from blood. The chain links TRBV19 to TRBJ1-1; the D gene is possibly TRBD1 (5 bases). The sequence was collected from an adult with rheumatoid arthritis. CDR3 in DNA: TGTGCCAGTAGTAGCCCGGGACGGGGCACCTTGTACACTGAAGCTTTCTTT. This translates into CASSSPGRGTLYTEAFF.